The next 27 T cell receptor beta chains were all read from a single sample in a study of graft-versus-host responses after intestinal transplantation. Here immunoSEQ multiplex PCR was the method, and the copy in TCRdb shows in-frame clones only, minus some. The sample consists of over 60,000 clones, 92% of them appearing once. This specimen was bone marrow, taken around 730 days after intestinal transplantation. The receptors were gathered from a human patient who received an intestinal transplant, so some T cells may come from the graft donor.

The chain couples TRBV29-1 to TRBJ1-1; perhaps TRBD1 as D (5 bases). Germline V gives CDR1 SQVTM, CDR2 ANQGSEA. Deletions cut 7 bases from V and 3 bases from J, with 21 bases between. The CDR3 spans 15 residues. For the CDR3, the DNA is TGCAGCGCCAGGGTGCCCCTAAATAGGGACACTGAAGCTTTCTTT. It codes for CSARVPLNRDTEAFF.

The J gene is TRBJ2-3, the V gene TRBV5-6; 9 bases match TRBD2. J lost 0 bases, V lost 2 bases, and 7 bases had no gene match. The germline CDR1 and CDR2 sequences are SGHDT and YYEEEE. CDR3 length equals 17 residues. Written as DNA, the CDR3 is TGTGCCAGCAGCTTTGAAGTAGCGGGGGCGAGCACAGATACGCAGTATTTT. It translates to CASSFEVAGASTDTQYF.

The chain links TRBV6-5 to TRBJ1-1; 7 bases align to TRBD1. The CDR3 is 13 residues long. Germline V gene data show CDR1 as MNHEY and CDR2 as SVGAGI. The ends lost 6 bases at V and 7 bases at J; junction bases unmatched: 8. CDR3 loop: CASSLGQRVEAFF. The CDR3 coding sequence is TGTGCCAGCAGCCTGGGACAGAGAGTTGAAGCTTTCTTT.

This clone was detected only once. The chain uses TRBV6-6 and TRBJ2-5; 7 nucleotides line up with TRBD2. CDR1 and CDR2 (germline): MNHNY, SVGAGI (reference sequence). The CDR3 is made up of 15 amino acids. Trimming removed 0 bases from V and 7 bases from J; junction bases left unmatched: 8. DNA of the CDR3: TGTGCCAGCAGTTACTCGACCGGGGGGAGAGGGACCCAGTACTTC. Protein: CASSYSTGGRGTQYF.

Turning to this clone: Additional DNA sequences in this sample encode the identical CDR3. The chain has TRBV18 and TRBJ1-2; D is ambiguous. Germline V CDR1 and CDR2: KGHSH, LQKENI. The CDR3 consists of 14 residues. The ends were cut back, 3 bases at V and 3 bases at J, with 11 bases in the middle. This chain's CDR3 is CASSPSGSDYGYTF. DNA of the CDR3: TGTGCCAGCTCACCTTCTGGGTCGGACTATGGCTACACCTTC.

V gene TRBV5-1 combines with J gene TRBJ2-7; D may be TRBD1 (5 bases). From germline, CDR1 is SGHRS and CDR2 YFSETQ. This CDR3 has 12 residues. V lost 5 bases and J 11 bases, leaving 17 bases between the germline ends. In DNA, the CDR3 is TGCGCCAGCAGGACCACTCAGGGTGGGGAGTACTTC. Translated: CASRTTQGGEYF. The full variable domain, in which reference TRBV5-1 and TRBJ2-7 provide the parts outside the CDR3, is KAGVTQTPRYLIKTRGQQVTLSCSPISGHRSVSWYQQTPGQGLQFLFEYFSETQRNKGNFPGRFSGRQFSNSRSEMNVSTLELGDSALYLCASRTTQGGEYFGPGTRLTVT.

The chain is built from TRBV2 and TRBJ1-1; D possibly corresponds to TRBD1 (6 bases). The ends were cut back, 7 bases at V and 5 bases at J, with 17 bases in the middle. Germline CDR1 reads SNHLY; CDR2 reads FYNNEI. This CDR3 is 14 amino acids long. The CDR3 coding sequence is TGTGCCAGCATTCCAGAACAGGGACGGACTGAAGCTTTCTTT. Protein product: CASIPEQGRTEAFF.

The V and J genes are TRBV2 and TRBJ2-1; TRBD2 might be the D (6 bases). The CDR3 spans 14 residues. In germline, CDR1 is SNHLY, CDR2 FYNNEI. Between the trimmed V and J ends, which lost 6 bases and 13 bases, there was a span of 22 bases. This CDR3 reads CASSRTNSISPQFF. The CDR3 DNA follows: TGTGCCAGCAGCAGGACTAATTCCATTTCCCCCCAGTTCTTC. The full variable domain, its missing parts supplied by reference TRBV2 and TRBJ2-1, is EPEVTQTPSHQVTQMGQEVILRCVPISNHLYFYWYRQILGQKVEFLVSFYNNEISEKSEIFDDQFSVERPDGSNFTLKIRSTKLEDSAMYFCASSRTNSISPQFFGPGTRLTVL.

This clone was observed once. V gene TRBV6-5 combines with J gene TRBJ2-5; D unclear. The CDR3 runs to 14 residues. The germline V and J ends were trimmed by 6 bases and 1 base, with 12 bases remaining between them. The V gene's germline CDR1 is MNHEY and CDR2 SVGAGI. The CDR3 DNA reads TGTGCCAGCAGCCTAGGACGGCTCCAAGAGACCCAGTACTTC. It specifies CASSLGRLQETQYF.

CDR3 in amino acids: CASSDAASSVGSRGNIQYF. The CDR3, as DNA: TGTGCCAGTAGTGATGCCGCATCTAGCGTGGGATCCCGGGGAAACATTCAGTACTTC. The chain uses TRBV19 and TRBJ2-4, with D tentatively TRBD2 (6 bases). Trimming cost V 5 bases and J 6 bases, with 29 bases left between them. The CDR3 contains 19 residues. Germline V CDR1 and CDR2: LNHDA, SQIVND (reference sequence). Using reference TRBV19 and TRBJ2-4 for the parts outside the CDR3, the full variable domain is DGGITQSPKYLFRKEGQNVTLSCEQNLNHDAMYWYRQDPGQGLRLIYYSQIVNDFQKGDIAEGYSVSREKKESFPLTVTSAQKNPTAFYLCASSDAASSVGSRGNIQYFGAGTRLSVL.

The CDR3 DNA reads as TGTGCCAGCAGCCGACTCTACTCCTACAATGAGCAGTTCTTC. Residues: CASSRLYSYNEQFF. The V call is TRBV11-2, the J call TRBJ2-1; D gene uncertain. V lost 5 bases and J 0 bases, leaving 8 bases between the germline ends. In germline, CDR1 is SGHAT, CDR2 FQNNGV. This CDR3 is built from 14 residues.

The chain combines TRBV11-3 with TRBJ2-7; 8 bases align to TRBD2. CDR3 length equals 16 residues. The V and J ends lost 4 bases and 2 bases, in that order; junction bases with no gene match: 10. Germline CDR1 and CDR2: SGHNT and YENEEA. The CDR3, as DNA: TGTGCCAGCAGCTCGGGGTGGGCTAGCGGGCCCTACGAGCAGTACTTC. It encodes CASSSGWASGPYEQYF.

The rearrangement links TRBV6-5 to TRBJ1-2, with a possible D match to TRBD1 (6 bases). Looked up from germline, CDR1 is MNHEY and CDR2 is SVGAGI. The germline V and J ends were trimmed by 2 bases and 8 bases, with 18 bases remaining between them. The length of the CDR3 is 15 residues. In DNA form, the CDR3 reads TGTGCCAGCAGTTACACCTCCCCGCAGGGGACCGGCTACACCTTC. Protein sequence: CASSYTSPQGTGYTF.

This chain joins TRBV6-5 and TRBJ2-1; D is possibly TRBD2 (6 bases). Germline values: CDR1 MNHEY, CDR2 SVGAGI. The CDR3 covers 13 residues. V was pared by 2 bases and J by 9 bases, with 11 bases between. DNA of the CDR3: TGTGCCAGCAGTTACGGAGGTAGCGGTGAGCAGTTCTTC. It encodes CASSYGGSGEQFF.

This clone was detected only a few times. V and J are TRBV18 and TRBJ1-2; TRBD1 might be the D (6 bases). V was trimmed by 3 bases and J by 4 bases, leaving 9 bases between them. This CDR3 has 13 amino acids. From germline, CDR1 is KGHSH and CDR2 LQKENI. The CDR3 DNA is TGTGCCAGCTCACCGGGACACCTCTATGGCTACACCTTC. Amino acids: CASSPGHLYGYTF.

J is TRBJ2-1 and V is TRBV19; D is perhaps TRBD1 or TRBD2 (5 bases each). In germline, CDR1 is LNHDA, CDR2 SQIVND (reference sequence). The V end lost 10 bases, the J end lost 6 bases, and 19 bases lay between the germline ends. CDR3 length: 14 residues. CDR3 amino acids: CATLQVGERNEQFF. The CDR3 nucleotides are TGTGCCACCCTCCAGGTGGGGGAACGCAATGAGCAGTTCTTC.

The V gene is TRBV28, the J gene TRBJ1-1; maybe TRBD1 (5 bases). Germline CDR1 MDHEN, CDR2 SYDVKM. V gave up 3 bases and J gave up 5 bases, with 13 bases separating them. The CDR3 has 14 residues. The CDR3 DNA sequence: TGTGCCAGCAGTTTCCGGGGGGGTTTGACTGAAGCTTTCTTT. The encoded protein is CASSFRGGLTEAFF.

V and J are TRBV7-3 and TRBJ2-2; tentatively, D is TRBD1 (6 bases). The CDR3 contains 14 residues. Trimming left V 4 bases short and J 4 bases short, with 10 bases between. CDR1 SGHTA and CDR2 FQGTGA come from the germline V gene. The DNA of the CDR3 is TGTGCCAGCAGCTCAGGGGCTTCCACCGGGGAGCTGTTTTTT. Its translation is CASSSGASTGELFF.

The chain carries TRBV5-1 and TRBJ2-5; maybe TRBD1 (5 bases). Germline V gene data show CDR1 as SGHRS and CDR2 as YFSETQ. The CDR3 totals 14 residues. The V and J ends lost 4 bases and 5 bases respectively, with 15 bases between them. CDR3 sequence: CASSLGQLEETQYF. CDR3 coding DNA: TGCGCCAGCAGCCTGGGGCAGTTAGAGGAGACCCAGTACTTC.

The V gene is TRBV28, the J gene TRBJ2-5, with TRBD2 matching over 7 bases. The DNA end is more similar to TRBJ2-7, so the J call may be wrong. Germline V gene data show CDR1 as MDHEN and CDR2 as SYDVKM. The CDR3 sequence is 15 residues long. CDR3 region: CASTLLGGVTHEQYF. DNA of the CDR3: TGTGCCAGCACTCTACTTGGGGGGGTTACCCACGAGCAGTACTTC.

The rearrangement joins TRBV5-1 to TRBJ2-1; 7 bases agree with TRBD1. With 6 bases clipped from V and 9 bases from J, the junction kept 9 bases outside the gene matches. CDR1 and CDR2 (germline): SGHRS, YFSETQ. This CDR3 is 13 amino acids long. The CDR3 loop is CASKPTGLGEQFF. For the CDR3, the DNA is TGCGCCAGCAAGCCGACAGGGTTGGGTGAGCAGTTCTTC.

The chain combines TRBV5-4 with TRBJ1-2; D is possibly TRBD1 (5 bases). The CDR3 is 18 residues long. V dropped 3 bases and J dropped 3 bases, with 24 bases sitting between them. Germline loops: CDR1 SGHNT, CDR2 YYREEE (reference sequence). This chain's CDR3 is CASSSSQGPLNPYYGYTF. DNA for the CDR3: TGTGCCAGCAGCTCATCCCAGGGCCCCTTGAACCCCTACTATGGCTACACCTTC.

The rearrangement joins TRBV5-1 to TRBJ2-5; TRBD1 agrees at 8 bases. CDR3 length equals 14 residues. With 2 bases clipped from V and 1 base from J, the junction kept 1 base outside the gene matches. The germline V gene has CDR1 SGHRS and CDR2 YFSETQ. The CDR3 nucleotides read TGCGCCAGCAGCTTACAGGGGGTCCAAGAGACCCAGTACTTC. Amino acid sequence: CASSLQGVQETQYF. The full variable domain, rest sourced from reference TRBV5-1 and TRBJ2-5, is KAGVTQTPRYLIKTRGQQVTLSCSPISGHRSVSWYQQTPGQGLQFLFEYFSETQRNKGNFPGRFSGRQFSNSRSEMNVSTLELGDSALYLCASSLQGVQETQYFGPGTRLLVL.

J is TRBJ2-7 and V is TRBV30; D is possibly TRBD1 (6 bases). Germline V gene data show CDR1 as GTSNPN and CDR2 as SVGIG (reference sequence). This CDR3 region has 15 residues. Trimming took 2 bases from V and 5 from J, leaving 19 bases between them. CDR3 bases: TGTGCCTGGAGTATCGGGGCAGGGGAAAGACACGAGCAGTACTTC. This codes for CAWSIGAGERHEQYF.

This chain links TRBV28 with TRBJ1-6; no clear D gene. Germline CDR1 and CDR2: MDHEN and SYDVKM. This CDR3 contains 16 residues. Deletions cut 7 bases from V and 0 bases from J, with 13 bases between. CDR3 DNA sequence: TGTGCCAGCACCTACGGACTCAGCTCCTATAATTCACCCCTCCACTTT. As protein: CASTYGLSSYNSPLHF.

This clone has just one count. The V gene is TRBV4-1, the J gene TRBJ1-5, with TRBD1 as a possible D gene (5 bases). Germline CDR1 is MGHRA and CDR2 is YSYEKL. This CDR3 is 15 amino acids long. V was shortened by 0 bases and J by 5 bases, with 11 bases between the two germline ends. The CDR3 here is CASSQDWLGDQPQHF. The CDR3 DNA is TGCGCCAGCAGCCAAGATTGGTTAGGGGATCAGCCCCAGCATTTT.

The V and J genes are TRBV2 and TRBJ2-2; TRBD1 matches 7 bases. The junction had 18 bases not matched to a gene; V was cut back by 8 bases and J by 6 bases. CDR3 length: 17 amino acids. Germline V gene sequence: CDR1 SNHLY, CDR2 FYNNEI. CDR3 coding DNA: TGTGCCAGCTCATATAGACCAGGGGGTGAGGGGGCCGGGGAGCTGTTTTTT. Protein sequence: CASSYRPGGEGAGELFF.